This entry is about one T cell receptor (beta chain). An immunoSEQ assay, version v3.0, was performed at survey level. The method was immunoSEQ multiplex PCR; TCRdb's version includes in-frame clones alone and lacks a portion of them. The sample records approximately 22,000 clones, 65% to 90% being singletons. This sample is part of a study of long-term antiretroviral therapy in people with HIV. Germline V lookup: CDR1 SGHDT, CDR2 YYEEEE. Germline trimming cut 4 bases from V and 2 bases from J; bases unmatched to any gene: 6. CDR3 size: 16 residues. The specimen comprised unsorted PBMCs, sampled 0.1 years before starting antiretroviral therapy. The chain joins TRBV5-6 to TRBJ2-3; 11 bases are shared with TRBD2. The origin of this receptor is a young man with HIV. CDR3 DNA sequence: TGTGCCAGCAGCAATCTAGCGGGGGGAGTCACAGATACGCAGTATTTT. Translated: CASSNLAGGVTDTQYF.